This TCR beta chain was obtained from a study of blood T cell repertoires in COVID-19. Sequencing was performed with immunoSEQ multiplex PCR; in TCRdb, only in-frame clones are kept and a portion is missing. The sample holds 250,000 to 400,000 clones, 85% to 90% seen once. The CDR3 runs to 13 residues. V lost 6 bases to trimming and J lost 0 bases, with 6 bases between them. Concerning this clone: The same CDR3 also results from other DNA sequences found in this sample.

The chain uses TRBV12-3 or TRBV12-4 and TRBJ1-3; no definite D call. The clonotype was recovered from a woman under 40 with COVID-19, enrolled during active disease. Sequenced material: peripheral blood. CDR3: CASSPTSGNTIYF. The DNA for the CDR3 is TGTGCCAGCAGCCCTACCTCTGGAAACACCATATATTTT.